A selection of T cell receptor beta chains follows, all from one sample in a study of response to subunit inactivated influenza vaccine. TCRdb processed the RT-PCR reads anew with MiXCR; each CDR3 protein has one entry. The table has more than 700,000 distinct CDR3 sequences, around 20% seen once. The sample consisted of PBMCs from blood, taken about 5 days after vaccination. These TCRs come from a man aged 45 to 65 who received an inactivated influenza vaccine. CDR3s include the opening cysteine and the closing phenylalanine or tryptophan. The order of the fields is clone size, J gene, V gene, D gene, CDR3 DNA, CDR3 protein. The D gene is left open where the match is weak. Rows may omit the clone size; those that give it use once, few, many or a size class.

>.|TRBJ2-7|TRBV7-2|TRBD2
TGTGCCAGCAGGCAGACTAGCGGGAACGGCGAGCAGTACTTC
CASRQTSGNGEQYF
>few|TRBJ2-5|TRBV6-6|.
TGTGCCAGCAGTTACTGGGGGCAAGAGACCCAGTACTTC
CASSYWGQETQYF
>.|TRBJ1-5|TRBV20-1|TRBD1
TGCAGTGCTAGAGGAGGGGTAGGACAGGGTGGTAATCAGCCCCAGCATTTT
CSARGGVGQGGNQPQHF
>.|TRBJ2-5|TRBV21-1|.
TGTGCCAGCAGCAAAGCGGAACCTGGCCAAGAGACCCAGTACTTC
CASSKAEPGQETQYF
>.|TRBJ1-1|TRBV20-1|.
TGCAGTGCTAGAGATGCCAGCGGGGGGAGGACTGAAGCTTTCTTT
CSARDASGGRTEAFF
>.|TRBJ1-2|TRBV5-1|TRBD1
TGCGCCAGCAGCTGGACGACAGGGGGCGATGGCTACACCTTC
CASSWTTGGDGYTF
>.|TRBJ2-3|TRBV2|.
TGTGCCAGCCTAGACAGCTACACAGATACGCAGTATTTT
CASLDSYTDTQYF
>.|TRBJ2-1|TRBV4-3|.
TGCGCCAGCAGCCAAGGGTGGAGGCTCTCCTACAATGAGCAGTTCTTC
CASSQGWRLSYNEQFF
>many|TRBJ2-3|TRBV11-2|.
TGTGCCAGCAGCCCCGTCCGGCGGGGATCCACAGATACGCAGTATTTT
CASSPVRRGSTDTQYF
>.|TRBJ2-2|TRBV9|.
TGTGCCAGCAGCGGGGGCTTAACGGCGAACACCGGGGAGCTGTTTTTT
CASSGGLTANTGELFF
>.|TRBJ2-2|TRBV7-6|.
TGTGCCAGCAGCTTATGGGCGGGGAACACCGGGGAGCTGTTTTTT
CASSLWAGNTGELFF
>.|TRBJ2-1|TRBV2|.
TGTGCCAGCAAGGCAACCCCGGAACTGGGGAGCTCCTACAATGAGCAGTTCTTC
CASKATPELGSSYNEQFF
>many|TRBJ1-1|TRBV12-3/TRBV12-4|.
TGTGCCAGCTTCGTGGGTTTAGGGGAAGCTTTCTTT
CASFVGLGEAFF
>few|TRBJ1-3|TRBV4-1|TRBD1
TGCGCCAGCAGCCCAACCACCGGGACAGGGGGAAACACCATATATTTT
CASSPTTGTGGNTIYF
>.|TRBJ2-7|TRBV25-1|TRBD2
TGTGCCAGCAGGGTGGGGGAGGGCTCCTACGAGCAGTACTTC
CASRVGEGSYEQYF
>once|TRBJ2-7|TRBV7-3|TRBD2
TGTGCCAGCAGCGTGACTAGCGGGAGGGCCCACGAGCAGTACTTC
CASSVTSGRAHEQYF
>.|TRBJ1-2|TRBV4-2|TRBD1
TGTGCCAGCAGCCAGCGGGGACAGGGGATCTATGGCTACACCTTC
CASSQRGQGIYGYTF
>few|TRBJ2-2|TRBV15|TRBD1
TGTGCCACCAGCAGAGATAGGACAGGAGCGAACACCGGGGAGCTGTTTTTT
CATSRDRTGANTGELFF
>many|TRBJ2-2|TRBV4-3|.
TGCGCCAGCAGCCAAGATACGACGGGGCTGAACACCGGGGAGCTGTTTTTT
CASSQDTTGLNTGELFF
>few|TRBJ2-7|TRBV18|.
TGTGCCAGCTCACCAGACGGGAGTCTAGGCTACGAGCAGTACTTC
CASSPDGSLGYEQYF
>.|TRBJ2-1|TRBV19|TRBD2
TGTGCCAGTAGTATCCCGGGTCTAGCGGGATGGAATGAGCAGTTCTTC
CASSIPGLAGWNEQFF
>.|TRBJ2-6|TRBV11-1|.
TGTGCCAGCACCCGTAGGCGTCAGGGAACCTCTGGGGCCAACGTCCTGACTTTC
CASTRRRQGTSGANVLTF
>.|TRBJ1-2|TRBV4-1|.
TGCGCCAGCAGGGGATTGGGGGCGTCTATTAACTATGGCTACACCTTC
CASRGLGASINYGYTF
>.|TRBJ2-7|TRBV30|.
TGTGCCTGGAGTGTATCATTAACGGAGGGCGAGCAGTACTTC
CAWSVSLTEGEQYF
>.|TRBJ2-1|TRBV27|.
TGTGCCAGCAGTTTATCCACGCTTTATAATGAGCAGTTCTTC
CASSLSTLYNEQFF
>.|TRBJ1-4|TRBV5-5|.
TGTGCCAGCAGCTTGGGGGGCCCAACTAATGAAAAACTGTTTTTT
CASSLGGPTNEKLFF
>.|TRBJ1-1|TRBV15|.
TGTGCCACCAGCAGAGTAGGAAAAGGGACTGAAGCTTTCTTT
CATSRVGKGTEAFF
>few|TRBJ1-5|TRBV7-2|TRBD1
TGTGCCAGCAGCCTGGACAGGGCGTCTTTTCAGCCCCAGCATTTT
CASSLDRASFQPQHF
>.|TRBJ1-1|TRBV7-9|.
TGTGCCAGCAGCTTAGGAGGGGTGGTGAACACTGAAGCTTTCTTT
CASSLGGVVNTEAFF
>.|TRBJ2-4|TRBV28|.
TGTGCCAGCAGTTTAACCCCCCCGCGAGGGGACGGGGCCAAAAACATTCAGTACTTC
CASSLTPPRGDGAKNIQYF
>few|TRBJ1-2|TRBV12-3/TRBV12-4|TRBD1
TGTGCCAGCAGTTTCAGGACAGGGCATGGCTACACCTTC
CASSFRTGHGYTF
>few|TRBJ2-1|TRBV4-1|TRBD2
TGCGCCAGCAGCCAAGAGGGAGGACTAGCGGGAGTTTCGAACAATGAGCAGTTCTTC
CASSQEGGLAGVSNNEQFF
>.|TRBJ2-3|TRBV20-1|TRBD2
TGCAGTGCTAGAAAGACTAGCGGGAGTCCCCAAGATACGCAGTATTTT
CSARKTSGSPQDTQYF
>.|TRBJ1-3|TRBV12-3/TRBV12-4|.
TGTGCCAGCAGTTTCGCGGGGGGGATAGGAAACACCATATATTTT
CASSFAGGIGNTIYF
>few|TRBJ2-1|TRBV4-3|TRBD2
TGCGCCAGCAGCCAAGAATGGCTAGCGGGAGGCAATGAGCAGTTCTTC
CASSQEWLAGGNEQFF
>few|TRBJ1-1|TRBV7-2|.
TGTGCCAGCAGCTTAGGGGTAACAGGACTTACAGAAGCTTTCTTT
CASSLGVTGLTEAFF
>.|TRBJ2-7|TRBV7-9|TRBD1
TGTGCCAGCAGCCCCCTGGACAGGGGGGGTTACGAGCAGTACTTC
CASSPLDRGGYEQYF
>.|TRBJ2-7|TRBV28|TRBD2
TGTGCCAGCAGTTTGGAGCGGGAGATTCCCGAGCAGTACTTC
CASSLEREIPEQYF
>.|TRBJ2-1|TRBV20-1|.
TGCAGTGCTATTGTACCCCCCAATAACAATGAGCAGTTCTTC
CSAIVPPNNNEQFF
>few|TRBJ2-5|TRBV20-1|TRBD2
TGCAGTGCTAGATTGCGGGGGGGCCTGGAGACCCAGTACTTC
CSARLRGGLETQYF
>.|TRBJ2-5|TRBV3-1|TRBD2
TGTGCCAGCAGCCAAGGTGGGACTATCGCTCAAGAGACCCAGTACTTC
CASSQGGTIAQETQYF
>few|TRBJ2-3|TRBV5-5|.
TGTGCCAGCAGCTTAACAGGGAAGACTGCAGATACGCAGTATTTT
CASSLTGKTADTQYF
>.|TRBJ1-3|TRBV12-3/TRBV12-4|TRBD1
TGTGCCAGCAGACCGGGACAGTTCTCTGGAAACACCATATATTTT
CASRPGQFSGNTIYF